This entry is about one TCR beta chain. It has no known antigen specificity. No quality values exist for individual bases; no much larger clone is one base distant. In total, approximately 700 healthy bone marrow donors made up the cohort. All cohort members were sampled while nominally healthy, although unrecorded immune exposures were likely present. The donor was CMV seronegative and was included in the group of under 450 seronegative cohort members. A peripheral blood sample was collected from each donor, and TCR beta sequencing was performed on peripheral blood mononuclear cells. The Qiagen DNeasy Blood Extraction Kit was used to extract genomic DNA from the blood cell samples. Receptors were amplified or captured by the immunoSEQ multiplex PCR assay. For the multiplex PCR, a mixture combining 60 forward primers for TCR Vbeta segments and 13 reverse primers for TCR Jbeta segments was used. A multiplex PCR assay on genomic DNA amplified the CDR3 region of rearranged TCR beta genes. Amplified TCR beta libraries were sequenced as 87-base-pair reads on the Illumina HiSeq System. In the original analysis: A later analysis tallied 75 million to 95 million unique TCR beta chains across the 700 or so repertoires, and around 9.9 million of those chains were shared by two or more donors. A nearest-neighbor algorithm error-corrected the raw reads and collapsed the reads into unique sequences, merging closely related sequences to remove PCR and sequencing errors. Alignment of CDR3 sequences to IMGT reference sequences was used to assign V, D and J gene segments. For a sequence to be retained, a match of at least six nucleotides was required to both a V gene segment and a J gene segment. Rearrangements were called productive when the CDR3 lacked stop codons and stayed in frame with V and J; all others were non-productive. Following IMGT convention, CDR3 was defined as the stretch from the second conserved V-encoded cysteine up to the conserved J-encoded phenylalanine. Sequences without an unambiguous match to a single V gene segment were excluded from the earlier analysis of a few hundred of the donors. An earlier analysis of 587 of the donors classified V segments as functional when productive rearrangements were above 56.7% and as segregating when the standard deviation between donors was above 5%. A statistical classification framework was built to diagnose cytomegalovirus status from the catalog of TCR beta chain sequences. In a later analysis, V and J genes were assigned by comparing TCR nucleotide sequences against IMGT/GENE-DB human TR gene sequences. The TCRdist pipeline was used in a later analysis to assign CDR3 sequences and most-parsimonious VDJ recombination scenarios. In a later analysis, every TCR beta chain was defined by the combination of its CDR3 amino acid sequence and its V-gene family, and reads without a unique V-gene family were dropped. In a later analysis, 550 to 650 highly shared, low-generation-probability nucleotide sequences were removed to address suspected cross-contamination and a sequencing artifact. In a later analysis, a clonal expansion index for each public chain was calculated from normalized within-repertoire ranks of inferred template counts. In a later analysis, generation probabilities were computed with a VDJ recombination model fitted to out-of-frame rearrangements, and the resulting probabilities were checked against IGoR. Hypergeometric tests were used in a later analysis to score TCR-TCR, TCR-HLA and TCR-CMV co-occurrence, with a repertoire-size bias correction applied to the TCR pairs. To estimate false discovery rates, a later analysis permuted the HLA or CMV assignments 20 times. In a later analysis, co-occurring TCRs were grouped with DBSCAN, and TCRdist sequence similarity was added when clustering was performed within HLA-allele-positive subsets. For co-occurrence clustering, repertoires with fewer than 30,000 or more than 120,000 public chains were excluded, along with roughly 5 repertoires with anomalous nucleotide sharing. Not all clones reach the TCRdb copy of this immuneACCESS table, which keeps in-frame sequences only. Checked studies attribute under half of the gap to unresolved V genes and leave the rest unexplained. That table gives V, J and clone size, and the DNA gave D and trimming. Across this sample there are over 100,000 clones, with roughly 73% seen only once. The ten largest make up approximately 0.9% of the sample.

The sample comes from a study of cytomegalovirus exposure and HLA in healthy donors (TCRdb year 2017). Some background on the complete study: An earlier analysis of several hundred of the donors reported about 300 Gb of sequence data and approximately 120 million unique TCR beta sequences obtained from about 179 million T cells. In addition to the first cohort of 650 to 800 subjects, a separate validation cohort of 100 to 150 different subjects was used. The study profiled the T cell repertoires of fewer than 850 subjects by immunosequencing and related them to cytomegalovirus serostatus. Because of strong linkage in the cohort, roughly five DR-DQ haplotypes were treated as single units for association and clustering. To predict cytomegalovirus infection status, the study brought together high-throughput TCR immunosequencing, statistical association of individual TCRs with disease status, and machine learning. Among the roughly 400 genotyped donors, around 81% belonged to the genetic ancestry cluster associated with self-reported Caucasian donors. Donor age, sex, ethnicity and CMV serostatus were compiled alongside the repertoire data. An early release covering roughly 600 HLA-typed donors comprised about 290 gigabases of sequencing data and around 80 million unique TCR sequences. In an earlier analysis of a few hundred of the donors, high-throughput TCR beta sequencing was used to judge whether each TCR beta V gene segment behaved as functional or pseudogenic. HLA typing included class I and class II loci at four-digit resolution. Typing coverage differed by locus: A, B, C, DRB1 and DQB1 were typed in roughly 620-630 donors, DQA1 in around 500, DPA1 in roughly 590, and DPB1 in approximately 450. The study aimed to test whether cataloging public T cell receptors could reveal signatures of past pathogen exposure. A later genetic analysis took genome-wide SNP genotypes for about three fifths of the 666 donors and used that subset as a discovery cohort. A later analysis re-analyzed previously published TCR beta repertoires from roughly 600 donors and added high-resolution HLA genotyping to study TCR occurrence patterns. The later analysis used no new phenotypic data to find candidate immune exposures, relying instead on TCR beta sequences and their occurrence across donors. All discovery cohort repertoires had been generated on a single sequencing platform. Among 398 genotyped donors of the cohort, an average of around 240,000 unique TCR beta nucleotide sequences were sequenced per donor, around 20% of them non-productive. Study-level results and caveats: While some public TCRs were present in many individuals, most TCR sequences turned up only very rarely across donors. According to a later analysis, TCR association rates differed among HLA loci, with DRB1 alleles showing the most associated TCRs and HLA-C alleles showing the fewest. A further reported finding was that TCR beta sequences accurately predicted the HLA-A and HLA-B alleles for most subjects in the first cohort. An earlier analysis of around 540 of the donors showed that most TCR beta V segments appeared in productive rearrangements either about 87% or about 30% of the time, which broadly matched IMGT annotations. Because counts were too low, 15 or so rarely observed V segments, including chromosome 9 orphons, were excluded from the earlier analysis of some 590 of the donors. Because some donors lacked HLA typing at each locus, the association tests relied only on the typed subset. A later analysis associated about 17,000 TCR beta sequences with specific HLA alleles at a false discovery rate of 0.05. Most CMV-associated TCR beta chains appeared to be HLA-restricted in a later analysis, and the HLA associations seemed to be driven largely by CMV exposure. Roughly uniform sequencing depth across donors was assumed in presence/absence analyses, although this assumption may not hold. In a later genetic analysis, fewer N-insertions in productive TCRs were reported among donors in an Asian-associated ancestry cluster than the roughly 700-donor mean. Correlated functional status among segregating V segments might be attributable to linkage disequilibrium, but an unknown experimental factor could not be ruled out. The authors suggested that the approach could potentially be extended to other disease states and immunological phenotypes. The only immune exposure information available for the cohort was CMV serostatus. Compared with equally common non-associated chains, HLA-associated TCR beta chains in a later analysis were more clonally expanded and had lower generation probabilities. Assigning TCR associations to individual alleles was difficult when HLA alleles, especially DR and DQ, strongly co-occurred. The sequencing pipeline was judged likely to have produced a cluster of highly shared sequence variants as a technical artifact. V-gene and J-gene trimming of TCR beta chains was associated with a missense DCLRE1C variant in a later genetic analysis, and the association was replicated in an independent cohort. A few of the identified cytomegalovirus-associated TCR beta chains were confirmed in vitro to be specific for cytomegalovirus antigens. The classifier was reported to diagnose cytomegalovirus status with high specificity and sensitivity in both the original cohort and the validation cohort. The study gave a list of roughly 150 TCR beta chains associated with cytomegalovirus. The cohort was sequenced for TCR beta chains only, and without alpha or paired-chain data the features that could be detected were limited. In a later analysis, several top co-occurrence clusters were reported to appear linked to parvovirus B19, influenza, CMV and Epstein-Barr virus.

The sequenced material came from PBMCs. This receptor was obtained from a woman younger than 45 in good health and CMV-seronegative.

The DNA is TGTGCCAGCAGCGAGGGCTCGGGAGAGCAGTACTTC. Translation gives CASSEGSGEQYF. This chain is built from TRBV7-2 and TRBJ2-7; a weak D assignment points to TRBD2 (5 bases agree). As encoded in the germline V gene, CDR1 is SGHTA while CDR2 is FQGNSA. Trimming removed 5 bases from V and 7 bases from J, leaving 12 bases between the germline ends. The CDR3, from cysteine to phenylalanine, totals 12 residues. Kept here is only the CDR3 DNA, which spans 36 bases and is read in frame from base 1.